Sequencing of this T cell receptor (beta chain) was carried out in a study of blood T cell repertoires in COVID-19 (dated by TCRdb to 2018 to 2020). With respect to the entire study: Samples from collaborators originated in the United States, Italy and Spain and spanned both the acute and convalescent phases of COVID-19. The material from the prospective study consisted of cDNA or gDNA derived from T cells, B-cell-depleted T cells, or PBMCs. Sample metadata almost always included a de-identified subject ID, COVID-19 status, age in years and sex. The repertoires were released in a freely available public database meant as a resource for research on the immune response to SARS-CoV-2. The samples were drawn from the first 160 participants of the ongoing ImmuneRACE study and from 1,254 subjects provided by 6 global collaborators. The dataset comprised deeply sampled blood TCRbeta repertoires from subjects exposed to, actively infected with, or recovered from COVID-19. Where available, HLA class I and class II types were obtained from metadata supplied by the sample provider rather than from assay-based typing.

On the study overall, not on this receptor specifically: How much clinical and demographic metadata was included differed by source and by participant, and the metadata was provided uncurated.

The collaborating institutions used their own protocols to collect whole blood in K2EDTA tubes. Collaborator samples were shipped for TCRbeta analysis as frozen whole blood, isolated PBMCs, or DNA extracted from either sample type. This clone was recorded once. Its antigen remains unidentified. No clone much larger than this one lies a single base away; base qualities are absent. Trimming removed 2 bases from V and 0 bases from J, leaving 11 bases between the germline ends. Spanning cysteine to phenylalanine, the CDR3 consists of 16 amino acids. Here the CDR3 DNA is all that survives: 48 bases in frame from base 1. The immunoSEQ Assay, a bias-controlled multiplex PCR, was used to amplify TCRbeta CDR3 regions from genomic DNA. Per the authors' processing: The number of nucleated cells in each sample was estimated from the amplification of reference gene primers within the assay. Sequence reads were collapsed and filtered to measure the absolute abundance of every unique TCRbeta CDR3 rearrangement. For each sample, productive Simpson clonality was calculated by taking the square root of Simpson's diversity index across productive rearrangements. As stored in TCRdb, this immuneACCESS dataset retains in-frame rearrangements with V and J assigned. A fraction of the clones does not appear; measured against another copy, unresolved V genes explain less than half of the discrepancy, and the remainder lacks a known reason. The D gene and trimming were derived from the DNA, and the V and J assignments and clone size from that table. For this sample the table gives fewer than 200,000 clones, of which 88% were detected only once. The ten most abundant clones make up around a quarter of the sample.

The TCR originated in a man aged 60-69 years with acute or convalescent COVID-19. The sample consisted of peripheral blood. The chain employs TRBV23-1 and TRBJ1-3, with the identity of the D gene unclear. TRBV23-1 is an ORF for which the function is uncertain. The CDR3 region has the sequence CASSQRGFTSGNTIYF. Read as DNA, the sequence is TGCGCCAGCAGTCAAAGAGGGTTTACCTCTGGAAACACCATATATTTT.